The T cell receptor (beta chain) described here comes from a study of T cell repertoires in cytomegalovirus infection. Remarks on this clonotype: Its antigen is unknown.

Each CDR3 protein gets one entry after TCRdb re-called the reads with MiXCR. This table has fewer than 1,000,000 distinct CDR3 sequences, roughly 30% appearing once. Germline-derived CDR1 and CDR2 are MNHNS and SASEGT. Trimming left V 3 bases short and J 2 bases short, with 10 bases between. The CDR3 runs to 14 residues. The source of this sequence is a human donor in good health (CMV status not recorded). Some clones in this sample may be carry-over from other donors' samples. This sequence joins TRBV6-1 and TRBJ1-1; D gene unclear. Sequenced here: cultured CD8+ T cells from PBMCs, sampled from culture after CMV antigen stimulation. DNA for the CDR3: TGTGCCAGCAGTGATTTGGGCGGAAACACTGAAGCTTTCTTT. Protein sequence: CASSDLGGNTEAFF.